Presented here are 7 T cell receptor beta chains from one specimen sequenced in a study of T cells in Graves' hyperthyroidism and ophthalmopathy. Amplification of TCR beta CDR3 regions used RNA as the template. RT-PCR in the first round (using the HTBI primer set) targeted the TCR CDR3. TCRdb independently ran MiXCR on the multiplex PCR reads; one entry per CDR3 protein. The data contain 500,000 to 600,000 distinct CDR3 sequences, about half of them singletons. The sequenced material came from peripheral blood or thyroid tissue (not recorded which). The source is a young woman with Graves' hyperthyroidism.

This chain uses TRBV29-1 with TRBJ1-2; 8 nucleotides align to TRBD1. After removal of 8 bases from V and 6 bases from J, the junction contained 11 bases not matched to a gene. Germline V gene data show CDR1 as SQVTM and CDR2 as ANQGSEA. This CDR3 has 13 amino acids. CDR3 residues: CSLFQGARDGYTF. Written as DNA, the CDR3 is TGCAGCTTATTCCAGGGGGCCAGGGATGGCTACACCTTC.

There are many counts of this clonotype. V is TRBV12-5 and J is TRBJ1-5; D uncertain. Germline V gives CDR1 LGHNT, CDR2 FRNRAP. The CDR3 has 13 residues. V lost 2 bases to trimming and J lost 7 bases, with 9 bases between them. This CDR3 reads CASGLSLRQPQHF. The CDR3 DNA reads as TGTGCTAGTGGTTTGAGCCTCAGGCAGCCCCAGCATTTT.

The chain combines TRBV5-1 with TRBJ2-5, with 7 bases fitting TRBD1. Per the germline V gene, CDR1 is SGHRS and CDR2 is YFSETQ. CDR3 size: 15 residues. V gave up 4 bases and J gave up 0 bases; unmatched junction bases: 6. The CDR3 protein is CASSGLGQHQETQYF. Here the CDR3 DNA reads TGCGCCAGCAGCGGTCTGGGACAGCACCAAGAGACCCAGTACTTC.

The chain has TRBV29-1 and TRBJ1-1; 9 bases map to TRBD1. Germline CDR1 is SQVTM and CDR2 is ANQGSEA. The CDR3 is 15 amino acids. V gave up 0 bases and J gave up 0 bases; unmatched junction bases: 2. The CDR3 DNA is TGCAGCGTTGAAGATGGACAGGGGATGAACACTGAAGCTTTCTTT. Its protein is CSVEDGQGMNTEAFF. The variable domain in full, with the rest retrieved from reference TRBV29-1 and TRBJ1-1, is SAVISQKPSRDICQRGTSLTIQCQVDSQVTMMFWYRQQPGQSLTLIATANQGSEATYESGFVIDKFPISRPNLTFSTLTVSNMSPEDSSIYLCSVEDGQGMNTEAFFGQGTRLTVV.

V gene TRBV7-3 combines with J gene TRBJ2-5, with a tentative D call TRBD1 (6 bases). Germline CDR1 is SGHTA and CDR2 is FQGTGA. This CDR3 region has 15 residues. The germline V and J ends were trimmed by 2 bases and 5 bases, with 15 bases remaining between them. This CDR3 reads CASSLEGNRVETQYF. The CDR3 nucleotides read TGTGCCAGCAGCTTAGAGGGTAACAGGGTCGAGACCCAGTACTTC.

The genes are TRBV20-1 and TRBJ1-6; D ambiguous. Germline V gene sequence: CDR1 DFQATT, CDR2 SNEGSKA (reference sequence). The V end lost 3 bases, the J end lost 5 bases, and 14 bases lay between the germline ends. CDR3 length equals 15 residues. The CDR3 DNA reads TGCAGTGCTAGGGGCCAAGGGAACAATAATTCACCCCTCCACTTT. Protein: CSARGQGNNNSPLHF.

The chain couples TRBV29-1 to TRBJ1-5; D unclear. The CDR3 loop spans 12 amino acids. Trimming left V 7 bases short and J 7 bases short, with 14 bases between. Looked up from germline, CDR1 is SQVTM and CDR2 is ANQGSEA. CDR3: CSGAGNEQPQHF. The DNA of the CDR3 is TGCAGCGGTGCGGGCAATGAGCAGCCCCAGCATTTT.